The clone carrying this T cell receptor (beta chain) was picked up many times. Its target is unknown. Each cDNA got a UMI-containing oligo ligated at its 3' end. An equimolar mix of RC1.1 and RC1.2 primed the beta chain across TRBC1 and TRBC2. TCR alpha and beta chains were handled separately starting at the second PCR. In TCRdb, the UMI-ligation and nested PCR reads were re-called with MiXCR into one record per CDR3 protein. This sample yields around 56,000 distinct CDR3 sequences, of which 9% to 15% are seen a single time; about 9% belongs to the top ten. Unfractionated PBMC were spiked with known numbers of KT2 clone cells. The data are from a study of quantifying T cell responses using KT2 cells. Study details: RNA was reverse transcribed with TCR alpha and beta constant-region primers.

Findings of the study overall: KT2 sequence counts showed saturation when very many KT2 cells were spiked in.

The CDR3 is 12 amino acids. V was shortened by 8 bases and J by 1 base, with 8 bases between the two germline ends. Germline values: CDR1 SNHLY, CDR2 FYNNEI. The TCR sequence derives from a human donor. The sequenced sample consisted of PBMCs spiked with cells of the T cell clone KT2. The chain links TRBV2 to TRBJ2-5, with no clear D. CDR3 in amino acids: CASVTGQETQYF. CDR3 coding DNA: TGTGCCAGCGTTACTGGCCAAGAGACCCAGTACTTC.